The 19 T cell receptor beta chains presented below share a single source sample, sequenced in a study of beta chain features in type 1 diabetes. Study-wide results and limits: People with Type 1 diabetes carried modestly yet significantly shorter TCRB CDR3s in all four CD4+ subsets.

Since all of the isolated RNA was reverse transcribed, expressed TCRB transcripts were what got sequenced. Data came from immunoSEQ multiplex PCR; TCRdb stores just in-frame clones and leaves some out. The sample records hundreds of thousands of clones, over 10% being singletons. Their target antigens are unknown. The specimen was naive CD4+ T cells from blood. These receptors originate from a woman aged 18-29 years with type 1 diabetes.

This clone occurred a few times. J is TRBJ2-5 and V is TRBV30, with 7 bases aligning to TRBD2. CDR1 and CDR2 from the germline V gene are GTSNPN and SVGIG (reference sequence). The CDR3 extends over 14 amino acids. V trimming: 2 bases; J trimming: 5 bases; junction bases outside the gene matches: 8. CDR3 in DNA: TGTGCCTGGAGTATAGGGAGGGGCTTGGAGACCCAGTACTTC. Translation: CAWSIGRGLETQYF.

This clone was seen only a few times. The chain is built from TRBV14 and TRBJ2-3; no reliable D call. Germline CDR1 SGHDN, CDR2 FVKESK. With 7 bases removed from V and 0 bases from J, the gap between germline ends came to 8 bases. The CDR3 runs 13 residues. In nucleotides, the CDR3 is TGTGCCAGCAAGCACTCTAGCACAGATACGCAGTATTTT. This gives the protein CASKHSSTDTQYF.

DNA of the CDR3: TGTGCCAGCAGGCCGACAGGGCGTGAATACGAGCAGTACTTC. Translated, it gives CASRPTGREYEQYF. This chain connects TRBV28 to TRBJ2-7, with 7 bases aligning to TRBD1. The J segment lost 4 bases and the V segment lost 6 bases, leaving 9 bases of the junction unmatched. Germline lookup yields CDR1 MDHEN and CDR2 SYDVKM. The CDR3 consists of 14 residues.

This clone came up a few times. This chain links TRBV30 with TRBJ1-1; 9 bases are a match to TRBD1. Germline loops: CDR1 GTSNPN, CDR2 SVGIG (reference sequence). The junction had 8 bases not matched to a gene; V was cut back by 8 bases and J by 4 bases. The CDR3 runs 13 residues. The CDR3 nucleotides are TGTGCCCGGAAACAGGGGGCTTTCACTGAAGCTTTCTTT. Its protein is CARKQGAFTEAFF.

The V gene is TRBV4-1, the J gene TRBJ1-2; no firm D call. Trimming shortened V by 4 bases and J by 4 bases, and 13 bases separated the two germline ends. The germline gives CDR1 MGHRA, CDR2 YSYEKL. This CDR3 region has 14 residues. The CDR3 DNA reads TGCGCCAGCAGCCTCACGACTGTACTCTATGGCTACACCTTC. This sequence encodes CASSLTTVLYGYTF.

The chain is built from TRBV29-1 and TRBJ1-2; D not resolved. Germline lookup yields CDR1 SQVTM and CDR2 ANQGSEA. With 4 bases removed from V and 4 bases from J, the gap between germline ends came to 13 bases. The CDR3 is 13 amino acids. CDR3: CSVAPQSGYGYTF. The DNA for the CDR3 is TGCAGCGTTGCCCCGCAATCCGGCTATGGCTACACCTTC.

This clone was seen a few times. J is TRBJ1-4 and V is TRBV2, with D unresolved. The CDR3 extends over 12 amino acids. V lost 6 bases to trimming and J lost 5 bases, with 7 bases between them. Germline loops: CDR1 SNHLY, CDR2 FYNNEI. The DNA for the CDR3 is TGTGCCAGCAGCCCGACAAATGAAAAACTGTTTTTT. Translated, it gives CASSPTNEKLFF.

In this sample, this clone turned up a few times. This chain uses TRBV5-1 with TRBJ1-5; D not resolved. Trimming removed 6 bases from V and 5 bases from J, with 24 bases in between. Germline V gives CDR1 SGHRS, CDR2 YFSETQ. CDR3 length equals 17 residues. The CDR3 nucleotides read TGCGCCAGCAAACCCAAGCGAGGACGGAGGATTGATCAGCCCCAGCATTTT. It specifies CASKPKRGRRIDQPQHF.

The chain recombines TRBV9 with TRBJ2-7, with 11 bases identical to TRBD2. CDR3 length: 15 amino acids. The trim removed 7 bases at V and 1 base at J, leaving 7 bases unmatched. The germline gives CDR1 SGDLS, CDR2 YYNGEE. The CDR3 DNA is TGTGCCAGCCGATTAGCGGGAGGGGGGTCCTACGAGCAGTACTTC. Encoded protein: CASRLAGGGSYEQYF. The entire variable domain, with the rest obtained from reference TRBV9 and TRBJ2-7, is as follows: DSGVTQTPKHLITATGQRVTLRCSPRSGDLSVYWYQQSLDQGLQFLIQYYNGEERAKGNILERFSAQQFPDLHSELNLSSLELGDSALYFCASRLAGGGSYEQYFGPGTRLTVT.

This chain joins TRBV2 and TRBJ1-5; 9 positions match TRBD1. V trimming: 6 bases; J trimming: 6 bases; junction bases outside the gene matches: 6. This CDR3 has 14 amino acids. Looked up from germline, CDR1 is SNHLY and CDR2 is FYNNEI. In DNA form, the CDR3 reads TGTGCCAGCAGCGGGACAGGGTCGGCTCAGCCCCAGCATTTT. Protein: CASSGTGSAQPQHF.

The chain has TRBV9 and TRBJ2-7; the match to TRBD1 covers 7 bases. Trimming took 1 base from V and 3 from J; bases not matched to a gene: 4. This CDR3 spans 14 amino acids. In germline, CDR1 is SGDLS, CDR2 YYNGEE. CDR3 nucleotides: TGTGCCAGCAGCGTAAAGGGGACAGACTACGAGCAGTACTTC. This codes for CASSVKGTDYEQYF. The full variable domain, rest sourced from reference TRBV9 and TRBJ2-7, is DSGVTQTPKHLITATGQRVTLRCSPRSGDLSVYWYQQSLDQGLQFLIQYYNGEERAKGNILERFSAQQFPDLHSELNLSSLELGDSALYFCASSVKGTDYEQYFGPGTRLTVT.

The sample holds a few counts of this clone. The rearrangement joins TRBV5-1 to TRBJ2-1; 10 bases match TRBD2. Trimming took 0 bases from V and 7 from J; bases not matched to a gene: 7. The CDR3 has 16 residues. Germline V CDR1 and CDR2: SGHRS, YFSETQ. The CDR3 region is CASSLAKRGGGNEQFF. The CDR3 nucleotides are TGCGCCAGCAGCTTGGCCAAGCGGGGGGGTGGGAATGAGCAGTTCTTC.

The V gene is TRBV20-1, the J gene TRBJ2-7; no reliable D call. V dropped 1 base and J dropped 3 bases, with 4 bases sitting between them. CDR3 length: 11 residues. Germline CDR1 DFQATT, CDR2 SNEGSKA (reference sequence). CDR3 coding DNA: TGCAGTGCTAGAGTTAACTACGAGCAGTACTTC. It translates to CSARVNYEQYF.

The rearrangement uses TRBV27 and TRBJ2-1; 8 nucleotides align to TRBD1. The CDR3 sequence is 16 residues long. Trimming cost V 7 bases and J 2 bases; bases outside gene matches: 10. Germline CDR1 reads MNHEY; CDR2 reads SMNVEV (reference sequence). CDR3: CASTSVRDRTYNEQFF. The CDR3 DNA reads TGTGCCAGCACTTCAGTTCGGGACAGGACCTACAATGAGCAGTTCTTC.

This rearrangement joins TRBV5-1 to TRBJ2-6; D perhaps matches TRBD1 (7 bases). Germline CDR1 SGHRS, CDR2 YFSETQ. The length of the CDR3 is 17 residues. The V and J ends lost 0 bases and 0 bases respectively, with 10 bases between them. The CDR3 spells CASSLGGTDSGANVLTF. The CDR3, as DNA: TGCGCCAGCAGCTTGGGCGGGACAGACTCTGGGGCCAACGTCCTGACTTTC.

This rearrangement joins TRBV18 to TRBJ1-1, with 8 bases that match TRBD1. Trimming cost V 5 bases and J 1 base; bases outside gene matches: 6. CDR1 and CDR2 (germline): KGHSH, LQKENI. The CDR3 is made up of 15 amino acids. The CDR3: CASSIRTGSNTEAFF. In DNA form, the CDR3 reads TGTGCCAGCTCAATTCGGACAGGGTCGAACACTGAAGCTTTCTTT.

The chain carries TRBV25-1 and TRBJ2-6; D is uncertain. Trimming left V 7 bases short and J 0 bases short, with 13 bases between. The CDR3 contains 16 residues. Looked up from germline, CDR1 is MGHDK and CDR2 is SYGVNS. The CDR3 region is CASTTGAHSGANVLTF. The CDR3 DNA is TGTGCCAGCACCACCGGAGCCCACTCTGGGGCCAACGTCCTGACTTTC.

This clone was counted between two and nine times. The chain recombines TRBV19 with TRBJ2-3, with TRBD2 identical over 9 bases. The CDR3 has 14 residues. Per the germline V gene, CDR1 is LNHDA and CDR2 is SQIVND (reference sequence). CDR3 bases: TGTGCATCTGCCCTAGCGGGGAGCACAGATACGCAGTATTTT. This sequence encodes CASALAGSTDTQYF.

This clone occurred a few times. This chain uses TRBV30 with TRBJ1-2; TRBD1 aligns across 8 bases. The V segment lost 3 bases and the J segment 7 bases; nucleotides outside the gene matches: 4. The germline gives CDR1 GTSNPN, CDR2 SVGIG (reference sequence). The CDR3 contains 12 residues. The CDR3 is CAWSGTGGGYTF. As DNA, the CDR3 is TGTGCCTGGAGCGGGACAGGCGGTGGCTACACCTTC.